A selection of T cell receptor beta chains follows, all from one sample in a study of T cell clonotyping in hematopoietic cell transplantation. The data were produced by immunoSEQ multiplex PCR, yet TCRdb's version contains in-frame clones alone and is incomplete. The sample lists 15,000 to 20,000 clones, under 90% occurring once. The material sequenced was PBMCs, taken 100 days after allogeneic stem cell transplant. Receptors were obtained from a male patient between 55 and 70 years old who had an allogeneic stem cell transplant from a related donor, so the T cells may come from the graft donor. Some clones in this sample may be carry-over from other donors' samples. CDR3s include the opening cysteine and the closing phenylalanine or tryptophan. The D gene is left open where the match is weak. The listing skips clone size in some rows; elsewhere it reads once, few, many or a size class.

>-|TRBV5-1|-|TRBJ1-1
CASSLLGPVRTLNAFF
>-|TRBV2|-|TRBJ2-7
CASGPIKTYEQYF
>TRBD1|TRBV7-9|-|TRBJ2-7
CASSVGTGARGEQYF
>TRBD1|TRBV11-1|few|TRBJ1-1
CASKQGTSVNTEAFF
>-|TRBV10-3|-|TRBJ1-4
CATRGPSNEKLFF
>TRBD2|TRBV11-3|-|TRBJ2-7
CASSFTSGQSYEQYF
>TRBD2|TRBV11-3|-|TRBJ2-1
CASSLDPRGAGEQFF
>TRBD1|TRBV29-1|-|TRBJ1-2
CSDEEGAGYGYTF
>TRBD1|TRBV27|-|TRBJ2-7
CASSFGTGSDEQYF
>-|TRBV19|-|TRBJ1-3
CASSIITGVRSGNTIYF
>-|TRBV9|-|TRBJ1-3
CASSVEGRDTIYF
>-|TRBV25-1|-|TRBJ1-1
CASSEGEGWTEAFF
>TRBD1|TRBV4-3|-|TRBJ1-1
CASSARDRGFTTEAFF
>-|TRBV28|once|TRBJ2-3
CASSLWKTGSTDTQYF
>TRBD1|TRBV4-3|few|TRBJ2-7
CASSQGGGDFYEQYF
>-|TRBV6-1|-|TRBJ1-2
CASSEAGRFYGYTF
>-|TRBV29-1|once|TRBJ2-1
CSVGSYLSEQFF
>-|TRBV28|-|TRBJ1-2
CASSFDSNYGYTF
>TRBD1|TRBV7-3|-|TRBJ2-7
CASSVMSGGEQYF
>TRBD1|TRBV9|-|TRBJ2-7
CASSVGQGRNEQYF
>TRBD1|TRBV10-2|-|TRBJ1-2
CASSVAGGGYGYTF
>-|TRBV7-2|-|TRBJ1-2
CASSLAGQGYGYTF
>-|TRBV19|-|TRBJ1-2
CASRSPPGKGYTF
>TRBD1|TRBV5-1|-|TRBJ2-6
CASSEGQGGNVLTF
>TRBD1|TRBV5-1|-|TRBJ1-2
CASSFSQGASGYTF
>-|TRBV11-2|-|TRBJ2-7
CASSLNRADYEQYF
>-|TRBV19|once|TRBJ1-3
CASSMGGSYSGNTIYF
>TRBD1|TRBV19|once|TRBJ1-1
CASSLGQGPNEAFF
>-|TRBV9|-|TRBJ2-3
CASSVGRTDTQYF
>TRBD1|TRBV5-4|-|TRBJ2-2
CASSSGQGNTGELFF
>TRBD1|TRBV27|-|TRBJ2-5
CASSLGQGGGETQYF
>-|TRBV5-1|-|TRBJ2-5
CASSLDVVPETQYF
>TRBD1|TRBV6-5|-|TRBJ1-1
CASSYSTGGDTEAFF
>TRBD2|TRBV7-3|once|TRBJ2-3
CASSLSGGGDTQYF